These 5 T cell receptor beta chains share one sample of origin, sequenced in a study of cytomegalovirus exposure and HLA in healthy donors. Sequenced by immunoSEQ multiplex PCR; TCRdb stores in-frame clones only, minus some. The repertoire has approximately 220,000 clones, 65% to 85% of them found once; the top ten carry around 15%. Sequenced material: PBMCs. The source of these receptors is a woman younger than 45 in good health and CMV-seropositive.

V usage is TRBV30 and J usage is TRBJ2-5; D is unresolved. Germline CDR1 is GTSNPN and CDR2 is SVGIG (reference sequence). V dropped 5 bases and J dropped 1 base, with 5 bases sitting between them. The length of the CDR3 is 11 residues. The CDR3 DNA follows: TGTGCCTGGGACTTCCAAGAGACCCAGTACTTC. It encodes CAWDFQETQYF.

The chain uses TRBV27 and TRBJ2-5; D gene unclear. The CDR3 contains 14 residues. Germline CDR1 is MNHEY and CDR2 is SMNVEV (reference sequence). Deletions cut 1 base from V and 2 bases from J, with 8 bases between. CDR3 amino acids: CASSLWADQETQYF. The CDR3 nucleotides read TGTGCCAGCAGTTTATGGGCAGATCAAGAGACCCAGTACTTC.

About this clone itself: Distinct nucleotide sequences in the sample also encode this CDR3. The CDR3 region is CASSIDRDQPQHF. The CDR3 region has the DNA TGTGCCAGTAGTATAGACAGAGATCAGCCCCAGCATTTT. J is TRBJ1-5 and V is TRBV19; no reliable D call. This CDR3 contains 13 residues. V was trimmed by 0 bases and J by 5 bases, leaving 5 bases between them. The germline CDR1 and CDR2 sequences are LNHDA and SQIVND (reference sequence).

The CDR3 DNA is TGTGCCAGCTCACCACGATGGGACCCTTCCGAAAAACTGTTTTTT. This codes for CASSPRWDPSEKLFF. V and J are TRBV18 and TRBJ1-4, with D possibly matching TRBD1 (5 bases). The germline gives CDR1 KGHSH, CDR2 LQKENI. Trimming stripped 1 base from V and 8 bases from J, with 14 bases between. The CDR3 totals 15 residues.

J is TRBJ2-1 and V is TRBV9; no reliable D call. The V and J ends lost 3 bases and 4 bases respectively, with 8 bases between them. The CDR3 extends over 13 amino acids. CDR1 is SGDLS, CDR2 YYNGEE, per germline. CDR3 sequence reads: CASSAELYNEQFF. The CDR3, as DNA: TGTGCCAGCAGCGCCGAACTGTACAATGAGCAGTTCTTC.